Each of the 8 T cell receptor beta chains below was sequenced from the same sample in a study of T cells in Graves' hyperthyroidism and ophthalmopathy. Amplified TCR beta CDR3 regions came from RNA transcripts. Researchers ran a first-round RT-PCR on the TCR CDR3 using the HTBI primer set. TCRdb processed the multiplex PCR reads anew with MiXCR; each CDR3 protein has one entry. The sample has 400,000 to 550,000 distinct CDR3 sequences; under 15% are singletons. The sequencing input was blood. These receptors were taken from a woman aged 18 to 35 with Graves' hyperthyroidism.

A note on this clonotype: A much more abundant neighbour one base away suggests this may be a read error. The CDR3 ends on some other residue instead of the conserved phenylalanine or tryptophan, so this is likely a read error. The chain couples TRBV25-1 to TRBJ1-2; D is undetermined. Germline lookup yields CDR1 MGHDK and CDR2 SYGVNS. Between the trimmed V and J ends, which lost 3 bases and 8 bases, there was a span of 13 bases. There are 13 residues in the CDR3. For the CDR3, the DNA is TGTGCCAGCAGTGACCCTCTCATTACGGGCTACACCCTC. Protein sequence: CASSDPLITGYTL.

The chain couples TRBV20-1 to TRBJ1-2; the D gene is possibly TRBD1 (5 bases). CDR1 is DFQATT, CDR2 SNEGSKA, per germline (reference sequence). V lost 6 bases and J 8 bases, leaving 22 bases between the germline ends. The CDR3 loop spans 14 amino acids. The DNA for the CDR3 is TGCAGTGCCCCTTCGGGGGTACTATTCGGGGGCTACACCTTC. It codes for CSAPSGVLFGGYTF.

This chain uses TRBV6-1 with TRBJ2-2; TRBD2 might be the D (5 bases). Trimming left V 8 bases short and J 0 bases short, with 10 bases between. Germline-derived CDR1 and CDR2 are MNHNS and SASEGT. The CDR3 contains 14 residues. CDR3 DNA: TGTGCCAGCGCGCGGGCCACGAACACCGGGGAGCTGTTTTTT. Translating gives CASARATNTGELFF.

This clonotype was recorded a few times. The chain couples TRBV5-6 to TRBJ2-3, with D tentatively TRBD1 (6 bases). Germline V gene lookup returns CDR1 SGHDT and CDR2 YYEEEE. V dropped 6 bases and J dropped 0 bases, with 20 bases sitting between them. The CDR3 runs 17 residues. The CDR3 reads CASTPRVPGHSTDTQYF. The CDR3 DNA reads as TGTGCCAGCACCCCGAGGGTCCCGGGACATAGCACAGATACGCAGTATTTT.

This clonotype appeared many times. V is TRBV3-1 and J is TRBJ1-4; D unresolved. The CDR3 spans 14 residues. CDR1 is LGHDT, CDR2 YNNKEL, per germline (reference sequence). The germline V and J ends were trimmed by 3 bases and 4 bases, with 9 bases remaining between them. The CDR3: CASSQNAFNEKLFF. The CDR3, as DNA: TGTGCCAGCAGCCAGAACGCGTTTAATGAAAAACTGTTTTTT.

This clonotype has a count of ten or more. The rearrangement joins TRBV28 to TRBJ2-3; the match to TRBD2 covers 13 bases. The CDR3 has 18 amino acids. V dropped 4 bases and J dropped 6; count of bases not matched to a gene: 13. Germline V gene lookup returns CDR1 MDHEN and CDR2 SYDVKM. The CDR3, as DNA: TGTGCCAGCAGTTCTCCGGGACTAGCGGGGCAACCTGGGGATACGCAGTATTTT. Amino acid sequence: CASSSPGLAGQPGDTQYF.

This clonotype was counted many times. The rearrangement links TRBV5-1 to TRBJ2-3, with no clear D. The CDR3 has 13 amino acids. V dropped 2 bases and J dropped 1 base, with 5 bases sitting between them. Germline assignment: CDR1 SGHRS and CDR2 YFSETQ. CDR3 sequence reads: CASSFYGTDTQYF. CDR3 bases: TGCGCCAGCAGCTTCTATGGCACAGATACGCAGTATTTT.

This clonotype was recorded at least ten times. The rearrangement uses TRBV5-1 and TRBJ2-1; perhaps TRBD2 as D (7 bases). Trimming removed 4 bases at V and 13 bases at J, with 12 bases between. The CDR3 spans 11 residues. The germline V gene encodes CDR1 SGHRS and CDR2 YFSETQ. CDR3 bases: TGCGCCAGCAGCCCCGGCGGGGGCCAGTTCTTC. The encoded protein is CASSPGGGQFF.